The T cell receptor beta chain described here comes from a study of shared clonotypes between healthy human individuals. In the original processing: Filtering was not the same, since immunoSEQ gave junction-only sequences without quality scores. This table comes from immunoSEQ multiplex PCR, and its TCRdb copy is limited to in-frame clones, with some not included. The DNA gave D and trimming, while V, J and clone size come from that table. The sample shows about 1.1 million clones, approximately 75% of them seen only once. With 0 bases clipped from V and 4 bases from J, the junction kept 17 bases outside the gene matches. The CDR3 consists of 22 residues. Germline V gives CDR1 LGHNT, CDR2 FRNRAP. Of note for this clone: Its antigen is not known.

All participating donors were Caucasian adults from Nashville, Tennessee. General study results and limits: Compared with clonotypes that all four donors shared, non-shared clonotypes had lower generation probabilities.

The receptor was derived from a man in his late teens or twenties in good health. Some clones in this sample may be carry-over from other donors' samples. This chain uses TRBV12-5 with TRBJ2-1, with 14 nucleotides matching TRBD2. The specimen was memory CD4+ T cells from PBMCs. The subset denotes: CD45RA-negative fraction. CDR3 sequence reads: CASGLVLLRGLAGASTYNEQFF. In DNA, the CDR3 is TGTGCTAGTGGTTTGGTACTTTTAAGGGGACTAGCGGGAGCTTCTACGTACAATGAGCAGTTCTTC.